The next 18 T cell receptor beta chains were all read from a single sample in a study of identical twins. TCRdb redid the calling of the 5' RACE reads with MiXCR, one entry per CDR3 protein. This table holds about 720,000 distinct CDR3 sequences, 15% to 20% found once. The same data also went into a second study, on T cells expressing NK-cell markers.

Sequences were obtained from PBMCs. The receptor source for this set is a woman aged 18-30 years in good health.

This chain links TRBV29-1 with TRBJ2-3; TRBD2 matches at 7 bases. The CDR3 has 14 residues. The V gene's germline CDR1 is SQVTM and CDR2 ANQGSEA. V was pared by 7 bases and J by 3 bases, with 10 bases of the junction left unmatched. The CDR3 here is CSGGGTYFTDTQYF. The CDR3 bases are TGCAGCGGGGGGGGGACGTATTTTACAGATACGCAGTATTTT.

This clonotype has only a few counts. The V gene is TRBV29-1, the J gene TRBJ2-7; D may be TRBD2 (5 bases). The germline V and J ends were trimmed by 5 bases and 1 base, with 9 bases remaining between them. The CDR3 is made up of 12 amino acids. CDR1 SQVTM and CDR2 ANQGSEA come from the germline V gene. The CDR3 here is CSVLAGSYEQYF. The CDR3 DNA sequence: TGCAGCGTTCTGGCGGGTTCCTACGAGCAGTACTTC.

The chain is built from TRBV20-1 and TRBJ1-1; no firm D call. In germline, CDR1 is DFQATT, CDR2 SNEGSKA (reference sequence). V shed 4 bases and J shed 3 bases, with 6 bases lying between them. The CDR3 covers 11 residues. This CDR3 reads CSAITHTEAFF. The CDR3 coding sequence is TGCAGTGCTATAACACACACTGAAGCTTTCTTT.

This clonotype has only a few counts. The chain has TRBV7-2 and TRBJ2-1; D unresolved. Germline assignment: CDR1 SGHTA and CDR2 FQGNSA. This CDR3 contains 13 residues. V was cut by 8 bases and J by 4 bases, with 12 bases left in between. CDR3 nucleotide sequence: TGTGCCAGCCAATCCCTCGGGTACAATGAGCAGTTCTTC. Its protein is CASQSLGYNEQFF.

This clonotype was seen more than once but under ten times. The junction and the germline gene differ at one end; a read error may be behind it. The chain couples TRBV12-3 or TRBV12-4 to TRBJ1-2; the D is unclear. This CDR3 comprises 13 residues. The CDR3 loop is CASSLAIKQQHSF. CDR3 in DNA: TGTGCCAGCAGTTTAGCTATTAAACAGCAACATTCCTTC.

V is TRBV12-3 or TRBV12-4 and J is TRBJ2-5; 8 positions agree with TRBD2. This CDR3 has 15 amino acids. Losses at the gene ends were 4 bases for V and 1 base for J; bases not matched to a gene: 5. The DNA of the CDR3 is TGTGCCAGCAGTTGGGGCGGGGGGCCCCAAGAGACCCAGTACTTC. Encoded protein: CASSWGGGPQETQYF.

This clonotype was seen more than once but under ten times. J is TRBJ2-2 and V is TRBV6-2 or TRBV6-3; no reliable D call. There are 14 residues in the CDR3. Trimming shortened V by 3 bases and J by 4 bases, and 9 bases separated the two germline ends. Looked up from germline, CDR1 is MNHEY and CDR2 is SVGEGT. In DNA, the CDR3 is TGTGCCAGCAGTTATGGTCCGGTCACCGGGGAGCTGTTTTTT. Translation gives CASSYGPVTGELFF.

This clonotype was detected ten times or more. This chain uses TRBV12-3 or TRBV12-4 with TRBJ1-2; no clear D. Trimming left V 4 bases short and J 3 bases short, with 9 bases between. The CDR3 runs to 13 residues. CDR3 in DNA: TGTGCCAGCAGTTCTCGGGGTGACTATGGCTACACCTTC. Its protein is CASSSRGDYGYTF.

This clonotype was seen a handful of times. This sequence joins TRBV10-3 and TRBJ2-1; TRBD2 aligns across 8 bases. Germline V lookup: CDR1 ENHRY, CDR2 SYGVKD. This CDR3 is 14 amino acids long. The CDR3 region has the DNA TGTGCTGCCTCCGCCCCGGGAGGGCCTGATGAGCAGTTCTTC. It codes for CAASAPGGPDEQFF.

This rearrangement joins TRBV6-1 to TRBJ1-6; a weak D match, TRBD1 (6 bases). This CDR3 spans 16 amino acids. The ends were cut back, 5 bases at V and 9 bases at J, with 20 bases in the middle. Germline V gene sequence: CDR1 MNHNS, CDR2 SASEGT. CDR3 in amino acids: CASSTGSTGIRSPLHF. The CDR3, as DNA: TGTGCCAGCAGTACCGGCTCCACAGGGATCCGTTCACCCCTCCACTTT.

The rearrangement uses TRBV12-3 or TRBV12-4 and TRBJ2-6; unclear D gene. V was clipped by 5 bases and J by 0 bases, with 11 bases between them. The CDR3 totals 16 residues. For the CDR3, the DNA is TGTGCCAGCAGTCAAATCTCACCCTCTGGGGCCAACGTCCTGACTTTC. Encoded protein: CASSQISPSGANVLTF.

In this sample, this clonotype turned up many times. V and J are TRBV28 and TRBJ2-7, with D maybe TRBD1 (6 bases). With 5 bases removed from V and 6 bases from J, the gap between germline ends came to 17 bases. The V gene's germline CDR1 is MDHEN and CDR2 SYDVKM. The CDR3 is 14 residues long. CDR3 residues: CASSAYTGTGEQYF. The CDR3 DNA reads as TGTGCCAGCAGTGCCTATACAGGGACGGGCGAGCAGTACTTC. The full variable domain, completed using reference TRBV28 and TRBJ2-7, is DVKVTQSSRYLVKRTGEKVFLECVQDMDHENMFWYRQDPGLGLRLIYFSYDVKMKEKGDIPEGYSVSREKKERFSLILESASTNQTSMYLCASSAYTGTGEQYFGPGTRLTVT.

This clonotype showed up just a few times. The chain carries TRBV29-1 and TRBJ2-7; D remains unclear. CDR1 SQVTM and CDR2 ANQGSEA come from the germline V gene. The germline V and J ends were trimmed by 1 base and 9 bases, with 13 bases remaining between them. The CDR3 totals 12 residues. CDR3 in amino acids: CSVEVNDDAQYF. CDR3 nucleotide sequence: TGCAGCGTTGAAGTCAACGACGATGCGCAGTACTTC.

This clonotype has more than one count but fewer than ten. J is TRBJ2-3 and V is TRBV3-1; 10 bases line up with TRBD2. CDR1 and CDR2 (germline): LGHDT, YNNKEL (reference sequence). The V and J ends lost 6 bases and 4 bases, in that order; junction bases with no gene match: 16. This CDR3 region has 18 residues. Here the CDR3 reads CASRTTPGLAGDADTQYF. CDR3 in DNA: TGTGCCAGCAGAACGACCCCCGGGCTAGCGGGAGACGCAGATACGCAGTATTTT.

The V and J genes are TRBV29-1 and TRBJ2-1; D may be TRBD1 (6 bases). The germline V gene has CDR1 SQVTM and CDR2 ANQGSEA. Trimming stripped 6 bases from V and 8 bases from J, with 14 bases between. The CDR3 runs to 12 residues. Written as DNA, the CDR3 is TGCAGCGTCGCTCAGGGGCGGGATGAGCAGTTCTTC. This codes for CSVAQGRDEQFF.

This clonotype came up a few times. V is TRBV7-2 and J is TRBJ2-3; 9 positions match TRBD2. J gave up 5 bases and V 1 base, and 10 bases lay outside the gene matches. This CDR3 region has 17 residues. CDR1 and CDR2 (germline): SGHTA, FQGNSA. CDR3 sequence reads: CASSLGIAGVSRDTQYF. The CDR3 nucleotides read TGTGCCAGCAGCTTAGGTATAGCGGGAGTTTCTAGAGATACGCAGTATTTT.

The V and J genes are TRBV7-2 and TRBJ2-7, with 7 bases identical to TRBD1. Germline trimming cut 1 base from V and 4 bases from J; bases unmatched to any gene: 7. The CDR3 contains 15 residues. CDR1 and CDR2 (germline): SGHTA, FQGNSA. CDR3 in amino acids: CASSLGGTAAYEQYF. CDR3 DNA: TGTGCCAGCAGCTTAGGAGGGACAGCAGCGTACGAGCAGTACTTC.

In its sample, this clonotype was seen a few times. The genes are TRBV5-8 and TRBJ2-1; TRBD2 matches at 9 bases. Per the germline V gene, CDR1 is SGHTS and CDR2 is YDEGEE. Unmatched junction bases numbered 11, after V lost 3 bases and J lost 4 bases. This CDR3 has 17 amino acids. The chain's CDR3 is CASSYAASGTIYNEQFF. CDR3 DNA sequence: TGTGCCAGCAGCTACGCGGCTAGCGGGACAATATACAATGAGCAGTTCTTC.